This is a list of T cell receptor beta chains from one sample in a study of T cell changes during pregnancy in multiple sclerosis. The method was immunoSEQ multiplex PCR; TCRdb's version includes in-frame clones alone and lacks a portion of them. This table has fewer than 60,000 clones, roughly 91% appearing once. This material consisted of peripheral blood, taken in the second trimester of pregnancy. These receptors were taken from a female donor with multiple sclerosis, enrolled in a pregnancy study. CDR3s leave out the opening cysteine and the closing phenylalanine or tryptophan.

len: 12
v_gene: TRBV5-4
j_gene: TRBJ2-3
CDR3aa: ASGIQGAADTQY

len: 12
v_gene: TRBV6-4
j_gene: TRBJ2-2
CDR3aa: ASSADGYTGELF

len: 12
v_gene: TRBV7-2
j_gene: TRBJ2-7
CDR3aa: ASSPTGMSYEQY

len: 9
v_gene: TRBV20-1
j_gene: TRBJ2-5
CDR3aa: SARLGETQY

len: 13
v_gene: TRBV5-1
j_gene: TRBJ2-2
CDR3aa: ASSLLAVNTGELF

len: 13
v_gene: TRBV6-6
j_gene: TRBJ1-2
CDR3aa: ASSTGQGGLKGYT

len: 12
v_gene: TRBV28
j_gene: TRBJ2-1
CDR3aa: ASSLGGGYNEQF

len: 14
v_gene: TRBV7-9
j_gene: TRBJ1-3
CDR3aa: ASSFPQGATGNTIY

len: 13
v_gene: TRBV18
j_gene: TRBJ1-1
CDR3aa: ASSPYQGSNTEAF

len: 12
v_gene: TRBV6-6
j_gene: TRBJ1-4
CDR3aa: ASSYGVVGEKLF

len: 11
v_gene: TRBV9
j_gene: TRBJ2-7
CDR3aa: ASSVGSSYEQY

len: 12
v_gene: TRBV5-1
j_gene: TRBJ2-7
CDR3aa: ASSLAASSYEQY

len: 14
v_gene: TRBV5-1
j_gene: TRBJ2-5
CDR3aa: ASSPAPMGGEETQY

len: 12
v_gene: TRBV11-2
j_gene: TRBJ2-7
CDR3aa: ASSPNGQIYEQY

len: 12
v_gene: TRBV15
j_gene: TRBJ2-1
CDR3aa: ATSLAGRVEEQF

len: 12
v_gene: TRBV5-1
j_gene: TRBJ1-4
CDR3aa: ASSLGQRDEKLF

len: 14
v_gene: TRBV10-3
j_gene: TRBJ2-6
CDR3aa: AISQQVLSGANVLT

len: 10
v_gene: TRBV7-6
j_gene: TRBJ2-5
CDR3aa: ASSLIMETQY

len: 14
v_gene: TRBV5-1
j_gene: TRBJ2-6
CDR3aa: ASSFWGGSGANVLT

len: 13
v_gene: TRBV4-1
j_gene: TRBJ1-4
CDR3aa: ASSHPDRMNEKLF

len: 10
v_gene: TRBV6-5
j_gene: TRBJ2-7
CDR3aa: ASSSQGWEQY

len: 10
v_gene: TRBV27
j_gene: TRBJ1-2
CDR3aa: ASSLSGGGYT

len: 13
v_gene: TRBV9
j_gene: TRBJ1-1
CDR3aa: ASSVTGTGRAEAF

len: 12
v_gene: TRBV18
j_gene: TRBJ2-2
CDR3aa: ASSPTGVRGELF

len: 13
v_gene: TRBV5-1
j_gene: TRBJ2-5
CDR3aa: ASSLTSGGAETQY

len: 10
v_gene: TRBV5-1
j_gene: TRBJ2-3
CDR3aa: ASGGTTDTQY

len: 13
v_gene: TRBV6-5
j_gene: TRBJ1-1
CDR3aa: ASSYSGAMNTEAF

len: 13
v_gene: TRBV6-4
j_gene: TRBJ2-3
CDR3aa: ASSAASGGTDTQY

len: 14
v_gene: TRBV6-5
j_gene: TRBJ1-2
CDR3aa: ASSYITGGQGYGYT

len: 11
v_gene: TRBV5-6
j_gene: TRBJ1-6
CDR3aa: ASGRVPSSPLH

len: 14
v_gene: TRBV11-2
j_gene: TRBJ2-2
CDR3aa: ASSLAAGGVTGELF

len: 12
v_gene: TRBV5-4
j_gene: TRBJ1-1
CDR3aa: ASTLWGGDTEAF

len: 11
v_gene: TRBV7-2
j_gene: TRBJ2-7
CDR3aa: ASSSARGYEQY

len: 18
v_gene: TRBV7-3
j_gene: TRBJ2-6
CDR3aa: ASSSTGQGATPSGANVLT

len: 11
v_gene: TRBV6-5
j_gene: TRBJ1-1
CDR3aa: ASTWALNTEAF

len: 9
v_gene: TRBV27
j_gene: TRBJ2-5
CDR3aa: ASSWAGTQY

len: 16
v_gene: TRBV7-9
j_gene: TRBJ2-6
CDR3aa: ASSPTSGGAKGANVLT

len: 13
v_gene: TRBV10-1
j_gene: TRBJ2-1
CDR3aa: ASSDRTSGGIEQF

len: 13
v_gene: TRBV18
j_gene: TRBJ1-1
CDR3aa: ASSPRGRKGTEAF

len: 12
v_gene: TRBV7-9
j_gene: TRBJ2-7
CDR3aa: ASSRTAGAYEQY

len: 11
v_gene: TRBV11-2
j_gene: TRBJ1-3
CDR3aa: ASSLQSGNTIY

len: 10
v_gene: TRBV19
j_gene: TRBJ2-7
CDR3aa: ASQDRTHEQY

len: 12
v_gene: TRBV19
j_gene: TRBJ1-1
CDR3aa: ASTQGGGNTEAF

len: 11
v_gene: TRBV30
j_gene: TRBJ1-4
CDR3aa: AWSLQGAEKLF

len: 13
v_gene: TRBV29-1
j_gene: TRBJ2-1
CDR3aa: SVERLAGGPNEQF

len: 11
v_gene: TRBV29-1
j_gene: TRBJ2-4
CDR3aa: SVWWAAKNIQY

len: 12
v_gene: TRBV18
j_gene: TRBJ1-1
CDR3aa: ASSPQQGYPEAF

len: 11
v_gene: TRBV28
j_gene: TRBJ1-2
CDR3aa: ASSLAGRDGYT

len: 12
v_gene: TRBV5-6
j_gene: TRBJ1-6
CDR3aa: ASSHRAANSPLH

len: 13
v_gene: TRBV19
j_gene: TRBJ2-5
CDR3aa: ASSIHRAPLETQY

len: 13
v_gene: TRBV5-1
j_gene: TRBJ2-5
CDR3aa: ASSYEGGPGETQY

len: 13
v_gene: TRBV6-1
j_gene: TRBJ2-7
CDR3aa: ASSATSGGADEQY

len: 13
v_gene: TRBV6-5
j_gene: TRBJ2-7
CDR3aa: ASSYEAGDSYEQY

len: 14
v_gene: TRBV30
j_gene: TRBJ1-2
CDR3aa: AWSPKLGTDGLGYT

len: 10
v_gene: TRBV6-5
j_gene: TRBJ1-3
CDR3aa: ASTTDGNTIY

len: 13
v_gene: TRBV5-6
j_gene: TRBJ1-1
CDR3aa: ASSLAEGANTEAF

len: 12
v_gene: TRBV2
j_gene: TRBJ1-1
CDR3aa: ASSERQGGTEAF

len: 10
v_gene: TRBV2
j_gene: TRBJ2-5
CDR3aa: ASTYYQETQY

len: 12
v_gene: TRBV9
j_gene: TRBJ2-7
CDR3aa: ASSVGWQNYEQY

len: 15
v_gene: TRBV5-8
j_gene: TRBJ2-6
CDR3aa: ASSLDRESSGANVLT